This T cell receptor (beta chain) was obtained from a study of cytomegalovirus exposure and HLA in healthy donors. Researchers ran the PCR with 60 Vbeta and 13 Jbeta primers. TCRdb's copy holds only in-frame clones and misses some; the assay was immunoSEQ multiplex PCR. The sample lists about 180,000 clones, 70% to 85% occurring once. V was pared by 4 bases and J by 2 bases, with 10 bases between. Germline values: CDR1 SNHLY, CDR2 FYNNEI. This CDR3 contains 14 residues. The chain employs TRBV2 and TRBJ2-3; tentative D call: TRBD2 (6 bases). The sequenced sample consisted of PBMCs. The receptor was isolated from a girl between 2 and 10 years old in good health and CMV-seropositive. This CDR3 reads CASSGTTHTDTQYF. The CDR3 DNA sequence: TGTGCCAGCAGTGGGACTACCCACACAGATACGCAGTATTTT. Combining the CDR3 with reference TRBV2 and TRBJ2-3 gives the whole variable domain EPEVTQTPSHQVTQMGQEVILRCVPISNHLYFYWYRQILGQKVEFLVSFYNNEISEKSEIFDDQFSVERPDGSNFTLKIRSTKLEDSAMYFCASSGTTHTDTQYFGPGTRLTVL.